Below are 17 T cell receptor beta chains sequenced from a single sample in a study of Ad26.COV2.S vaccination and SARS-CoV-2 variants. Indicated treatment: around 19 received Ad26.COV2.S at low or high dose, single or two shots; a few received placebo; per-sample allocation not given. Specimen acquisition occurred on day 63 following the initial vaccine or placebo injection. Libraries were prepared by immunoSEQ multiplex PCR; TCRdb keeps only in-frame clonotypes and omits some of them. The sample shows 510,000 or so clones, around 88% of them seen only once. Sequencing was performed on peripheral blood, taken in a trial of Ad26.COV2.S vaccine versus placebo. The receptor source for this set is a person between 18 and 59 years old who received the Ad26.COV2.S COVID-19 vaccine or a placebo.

Here the CDR3 reads CASSSGQVGNQPQHF. CDR3 nucleotides: TGTGCCAGCAGTTCCGGACAGGTGGGCAATCAGCCCCAGCATTTT. The rearrangement uses TRBV6-2 or TRBV6-3 and TRBJ1-5; 7 nucleotides match TRBD1. Per the germline V gene, CDR1 is MNHEY and CDR2 is SVGEGT. The CDR3 sequence is 15 residues long. Trimming at V came to 4 bases and at J to 2 bases, leaving 5 bases not matched to a gene.

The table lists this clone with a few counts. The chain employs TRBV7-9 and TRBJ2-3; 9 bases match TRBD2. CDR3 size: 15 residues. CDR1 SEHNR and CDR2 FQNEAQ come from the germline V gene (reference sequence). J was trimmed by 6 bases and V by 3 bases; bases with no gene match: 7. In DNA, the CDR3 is TGTGCCAGCAGCTTTCGCGGGAGGGCCGGGGATACGCAGTATTTT. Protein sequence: CASSFRGRAGDTQYF.

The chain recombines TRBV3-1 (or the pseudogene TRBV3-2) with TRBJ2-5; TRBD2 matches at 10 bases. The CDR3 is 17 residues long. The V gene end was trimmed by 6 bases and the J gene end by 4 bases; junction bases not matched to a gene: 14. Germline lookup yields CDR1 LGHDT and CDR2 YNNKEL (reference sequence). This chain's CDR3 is CASRKGVLAGAVETQYF. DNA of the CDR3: TGTGCCAGCAGAAAGGGGGTTCTAGCGGGAGCGGTAGAGACCCAGTACTTC.

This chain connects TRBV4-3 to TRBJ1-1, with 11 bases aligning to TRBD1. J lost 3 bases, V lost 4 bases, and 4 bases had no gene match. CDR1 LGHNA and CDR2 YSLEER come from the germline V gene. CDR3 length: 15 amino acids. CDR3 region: CASSRGDRGDTEAFF. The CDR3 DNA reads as TGCGCCAGCAGCCGGGGGGACAGGGGGGACACTGAAGCTTTCTTT.

CDR3 amino acids: CASSNRELVTEAFF. The CDR3, as DNA: TGTGCCAGTAGTAACAGGGAGTTAGTTACTGAAGCTTTCTTT. The gene calls are TRBV19 and TRBJ1-1, with D perhaps TRBD1 (6 bases). V lost 4 bases and J 5 bases, leaving 14 bases between the germline ends. Germline CDR1 LNHDA, CDR2 SQIVND (reference sequence). The CDR3 has 14 residues.

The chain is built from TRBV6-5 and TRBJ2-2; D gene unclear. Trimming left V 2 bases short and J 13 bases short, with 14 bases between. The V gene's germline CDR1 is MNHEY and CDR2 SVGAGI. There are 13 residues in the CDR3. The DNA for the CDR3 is TGTGCCAGCAGTTACCGGACGGAGATGGGGCTGTTTTTT. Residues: CASSYRTEMGLFF.

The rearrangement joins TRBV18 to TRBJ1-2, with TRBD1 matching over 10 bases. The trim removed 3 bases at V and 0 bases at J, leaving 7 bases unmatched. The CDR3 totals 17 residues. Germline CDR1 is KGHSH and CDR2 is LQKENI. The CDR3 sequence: CASSPYQGQGTNYGYTF. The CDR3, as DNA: TGTGCCAGCTCACCGTACCAGGGACAGGGGACTAACTATGGCTACACCTTC.

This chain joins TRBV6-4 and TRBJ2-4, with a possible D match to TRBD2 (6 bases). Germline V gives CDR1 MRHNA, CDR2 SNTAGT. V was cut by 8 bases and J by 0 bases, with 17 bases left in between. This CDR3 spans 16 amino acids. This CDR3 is CASGEAGGLAKNIQYF. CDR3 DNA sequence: TGTGCCAGCGGCGAAGCGGGTGGATTAGCCAAAAACATTCAGTACTTC.

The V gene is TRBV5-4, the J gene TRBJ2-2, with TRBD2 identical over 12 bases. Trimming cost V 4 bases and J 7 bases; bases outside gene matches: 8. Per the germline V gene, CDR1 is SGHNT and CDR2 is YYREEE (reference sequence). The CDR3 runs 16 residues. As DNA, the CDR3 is TGTGCCAGCAGCCAACCTAGCGGGAGGGCCCGCGGGGAGCTGTTTTTT. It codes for CASSQPSGRARGELFF. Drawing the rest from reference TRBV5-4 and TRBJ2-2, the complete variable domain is ETGVTQSPTHLIKTRGQQVTLRCSSQSGHNTVSWYQQALGQGPQFIFQYYREEENGRGNFPPRFSGLQFPNYSSELNVNALELDDSALYLCASSQPSGRARGELFFGEGSRLTVL.

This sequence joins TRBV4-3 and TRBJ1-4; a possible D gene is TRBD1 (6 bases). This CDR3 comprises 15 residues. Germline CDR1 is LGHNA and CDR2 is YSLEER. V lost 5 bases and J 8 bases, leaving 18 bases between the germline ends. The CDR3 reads CASSYVGGADEKLFF. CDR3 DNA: TGCGCCAGCAGCTACGTGGGGGGCGCCGACGAAAAACTGTTTTTT.

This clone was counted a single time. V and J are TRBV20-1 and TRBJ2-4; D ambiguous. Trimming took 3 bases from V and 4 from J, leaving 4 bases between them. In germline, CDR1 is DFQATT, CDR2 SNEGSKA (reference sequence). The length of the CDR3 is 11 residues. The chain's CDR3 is CSASPKNIQYF. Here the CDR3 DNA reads TGCAGTGCTAGCCCAAAAAACATTCAGTACTTC.

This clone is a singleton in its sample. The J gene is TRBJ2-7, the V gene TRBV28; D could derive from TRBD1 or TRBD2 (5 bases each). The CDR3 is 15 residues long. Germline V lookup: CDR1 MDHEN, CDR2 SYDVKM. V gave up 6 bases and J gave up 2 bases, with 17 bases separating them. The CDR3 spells CASRPSGTTAYEQYF. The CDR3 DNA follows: TGTGCCAGCAGGCCATCCGGGACGACCGCCTACGAGCAGTACTTC. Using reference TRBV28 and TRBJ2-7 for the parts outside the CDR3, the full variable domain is DVKVTQSSRYLVKRTGEKVFLECVQDMDHENMFWYRQDPGLGLRLIYFSYDVKMKEKGDIPEGYSVSREKKERFSLILESASTNQTSMYLCASRPSGTTAYEQYFGPGTRLTVT.

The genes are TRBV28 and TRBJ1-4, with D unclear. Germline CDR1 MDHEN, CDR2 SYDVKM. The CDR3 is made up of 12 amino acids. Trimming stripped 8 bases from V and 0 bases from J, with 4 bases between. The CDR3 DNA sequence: TGTGCCAGCCGTCCAACTAATGAAAAACTGTTTTTT. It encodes CASRPTNEKLFF.

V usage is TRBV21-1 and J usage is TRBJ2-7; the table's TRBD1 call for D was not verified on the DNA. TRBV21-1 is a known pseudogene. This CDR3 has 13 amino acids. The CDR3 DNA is TGTGCCAGCAGCATGGACAGTTGGGACGAGCAGTACTTC. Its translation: CASSMDSWDEQYF.

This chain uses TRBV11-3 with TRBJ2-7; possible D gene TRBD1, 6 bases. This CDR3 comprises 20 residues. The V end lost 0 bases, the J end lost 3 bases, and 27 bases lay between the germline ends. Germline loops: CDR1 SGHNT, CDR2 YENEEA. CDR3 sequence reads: CASSLEGSMPGALRFYEQYF. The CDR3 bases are TGTGCCAGCAGCTTAGAAGGCTCTATGCCAGGGGCCCTAAGGTTCTACGAGCAGTACTTC.

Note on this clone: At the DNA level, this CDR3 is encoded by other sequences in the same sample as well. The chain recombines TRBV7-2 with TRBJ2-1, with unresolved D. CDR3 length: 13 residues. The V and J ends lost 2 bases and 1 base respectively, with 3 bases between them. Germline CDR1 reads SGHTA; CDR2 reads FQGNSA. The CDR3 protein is CASSLSSYNEQFF. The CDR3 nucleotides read TGTGCCAGCAGCTTAAGTTCCTACAATGAGCAGTTCTTC.

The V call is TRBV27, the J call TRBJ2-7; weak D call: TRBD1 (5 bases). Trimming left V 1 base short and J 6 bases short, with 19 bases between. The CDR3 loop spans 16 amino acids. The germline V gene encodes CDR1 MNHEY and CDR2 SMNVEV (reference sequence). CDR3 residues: CASSLLSVGRASEQYF. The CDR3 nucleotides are TGTGCCAGCAGTTTATTATCCGTGGGCAGGGCCTCCGAGCAGTACTTC.